One and the same sample provided the 31 T cell receptor beta chains below, sequenced in a study of neoadjuvant anti-PD-1 for oral cavity cancer (TCRdb year 2021). The sample's time point label is to be understood as: before neoadjuvant nivolumab. The library was made by the immunoSEQ multiplex PCR assay. Here the immuneACCESS table is served through TCRdb, limited to in-frame sequences with V and J called. Missing clones are a known gap in these copies; in checked studies unresolved V genes cover under half, and the rest lacks a known reason. The table for this sample lists 15,000 or so clones; 60% to 70% of them were counted only once. Roughly 2.8% of the sample lies in the top ten. Sequences were derived from PBMCs, sampled before nivolumab (anti-PD-1) treatment. Receptors were obtained from a person between 40 and 85 years old with oral cavity squamous cell carcinoma.

This clone has a single count. This chain joins TRBV19 and TRBJ1-1; perhaps TRBD1 as D (5 bases). The CDR3 totals 13 residues. Germline loops: CDR1 LNHDA, CDR2 SQIVND (reference sequence). V was cut by 5 bases and J by 6 bases, with 13 bases left in between. CDR3 bases: TGTGCCAGTAGTTTTCTTCCGGGGCCTGAAGCTTTCTTT. This encodes CASSFLPGPEAFF.

This clone was observed a single time. This rearrangement joins TRBV5-4 to TRBJ1-2, with unresolved D. CDR1 and CDR2 from the germline V gene are SGHNT and YYREEE (reference sequence). Deletions cut 2 bases from V and 0 bases from J, with 14 bases between. CDR3 length: 16 residues. In DNA form, the CDR3 reads TGTGCCAGCAGCTTAGTGGCCGGACTTACTAACTATGGCTACACCTTC. This gives the protein CASSLVAGLTNYGYTF.

J is TRBJ2-6 and V is TRBV7-9; no reliable D call. The CDR3 has 16 amino acids. Trimming removed 1 base from V and 1 base from J, with 8 bases in between. The V gene's germline CDR1 is SEHNR and CDR2 FQNEAQ (reference sequence). CDR3 nucleotides: TGTGCCAGCAGCTTAGATCGGCAGTCTGGGGCCAACGTCCTGACTTTC. Encoded protein: CASSLDRQSGANVLTF. Together with reference TRBV7-9 and TRBJ2-6, the CDR3 gives the full variable domain: DTGVSQNPRHKITKRGQNVTFRCDPISEHNRLYWYRQTLGQGPEFLTYFQNEAQLEKSRLLSDRFSAERPKGSFSTLEIQRTEQGDSAMYLCASSLDRQSGANVLTFGAGSRLTVL.

The J gene is TRBJ1-1, the V gene TRBV30; D is perhaps TRBD1 (5 bases). The CDR3 loop spans 10 amino acids. Germline values: CDR1 GTSNPN, CDR2 SVGIG (reference sequence). The CDR3 bases are TGTCCAGGGCGGTGTACTGAAGCTTTCTTT. As protein: CPGRCTEAFF.

This clone occurred a few times. V usage is TRBV4-1 and J usage is TRBJ1-2; possibly TRBD1 for D (6 bases). The V end lost 4 bases, the J end lost 4 bases, and 16 bases lay between the germline ends. This CDR3 region has 15 residues. From germline, CDR1 is MGHRA and CDR2 YSYEKL. CDR3 DNA sequence: TGCGCCAGCAGCCTTACTTGGGACACCTCCTATGGCTACACCTTC. Its protein is CASSLTWDTSYGYTF.

This clone has more than one count but fewer than ten. The genes are TRBV10-2 and TRBJ1-4, with TRBD1 matching over 7 bases. Trimming cost V 4 bases and J 5 bases; bases outside gene matches: 16. Germline V CDR1 and CDR2: WSHSY, SAAADI. The CDR3 runs 18 residues. The CDR3 DNA follows: TGCGCCAGCAGTGGGGCGGACAGGCATCAAGGGGGAAATGAAAAACTGTTTTTT. Encoded protein: CASSGADRHQGGNEKLFF.

The chain joins TRBV6-1 to TRBJ2-3, with D tentatively TRBD2 (5 bases). Germline CDR1 reads MNHNS; CDR2 reads SASEGT. The CDR3 totals 15 residues. V lost 7 bases, J lost 0 bases, and 14 bases lay in between. CDR3 coding DNA: TGTGCCAGCACCCTCGCGTGGACTAGCACAGATACGCAGTATTTT. It encodes CASTLAWTSTDTQYF.

This clone showed up just a few times. The chain carries TRBV13 and TRBJ1-1, with D maybe TRBD1 (5 bases). Trimming left V 5 bases short and J 3 bases short, with 7 bases between. The CDR3 is 12 amino acids. CDR1 and CDR2 from the germline V gene are PRHDT and FYEKMQ (reference sequence). The CDR3 spells CASSEGYTEAFF. The CDR3 nucleotides read TGTGCCAGCAGCGAGGGGTACACTGAAGCTTTCTTT.

The chain recombines TRBV27 with TRBJ2-7; D remains unclear. CDR3 length: 14 residues. CDR1 is MNHEY and CDR2 is SMNVEV in the germline V gene (reference sequence). V was cut by 0 bases and J by 3 bases, with 9 bases left in between. This CDR3 is CASSLSYGSYEQYF. The DNA of the CDR3 is TGTGCCAGCAGTTTATCGTACGGAAGCTACGAGCAGTACTTC.

This chain connects TRBV6-6 to TRBJ1-2; TRBD1 matches at 9 bases. The CDR3 contains 13 residues. CDR1 MNHNY and CDR2 SVGAGI come from the germline V gene (reference sequence). The V gene end was trimmed by 6 bases and the J gene end by 4 bases; junction bases not matched to a gene: 3. In DNA, the CDR3 is TGTGCCAGCAGCTCGGGACAGGGCTATGGCTACACCTTC. As protein: CASSSGQGYGYTF.

Turning to this clone: The same CDR3 arises from other DNA sequences in this sample as well. The chain employs TRBV5-1 and TRBJ2-3; no clear D. V lost 5 bases and J lost 2, with 3 bases in between. Germline CDR1 reads SGHRS; CDR2 reads YFSETQ. The CDR3 consists of 11 residues. The DNA of the CDR3 is TGCGCCAGCAGTTTCACAGATACGCAGTATTTT. Amino acids: CASSFTDTQYF. Drawing the rest from reference TRBV5-1 and TRBJ2-3, the complete variable domain is KAGVTQTPRYLIKTRGQQVTLSCSPISGHRSVSWYQQTPGQGLQFLFEYFSETQRNKGNFPGRFSGRQFSNSRSEMNVSTLELGDSALYLCASSFTDTQYFGPGTRLTVL.

J is TRBJ1-2 and V is TRBV6-5; the match to TRBD1 covers 7 bases. The CDR3 runs to 11 residues. Germline CDR1 reads MNHEY; CDR2 reads SVGAGI. The V gene end was trimmed by 6 bases and the J gene end by 6 bases; junction bases not matched to a gene: 1. The CDR3 sequence: CASRDRDGYTF. Here the CDR3 DNA reads TGTGCCAGCAGAGACAGGGATGGCTACACCTTC.

This clone has only one observation. The chain recombines TRBV20-1 with TRBJ1-1, with D hard to call. Germline V gene data show CDR1 as DFQATT and CDR2 as SNEGSKA (reference sequence). CDR3 length: 11 residues. The germline V and J ends were trimmed by 7 bases and 1 base, with 7 bases remaining between them. CDR3 bases: TGCAGTGGAACGAGGAACACTGAAGCTTTCTTT. As protein: CSGTRNTEAFF.

The gene calls are TRBV27 and TRBJ2-7; D might be TRBD1 (5 bases). CDR1 and CDR2 from the germline V gene are MNHEY and SMNVEV (reference sequence). Trimming pared 4 bases from V and 2 bases from J, leaving 15 bases between. This CDR3 is built from 15 residues. The CDR3 nucleotides read TGTGCCAGCAGTTCGCCAGGAGTAGGGGCCTACGAGCAGTACTTC. Translation gives CASSSPGVGAYEQYF.

The rearrangement uses TRBV6-7 and TRBJ2-2; 8 positions match TRBD2. TRBV6-7 has ORF status, its function being uncertain. The CDR3 loop spans 15 amino acids. V lost 6 bases, J lost 4 bases, and 7 bases stayed unmatched. Written as DNA, the CDR3 is TGTGCCAGCAGCGCTGGTCTAGCGGGCACCGGGGAGCTGTTTTTT. Translation gives CASSAGLAGTGELFF.

This clone appeared a few times. V gene TRBV9 combines with J gene TRBJ2-3; D is uncertain. In germline, CDR1 is SGDLS, CDR2 YYNGEE. With 3 bases removed from V and 11 bases from J, the gap between germline ends came to 19 bases. This CDR3 has 14 residues. The CDR3 spells CASSEALSAVGQYF. For the CDR3, the DNA is TGTGCCAGCAGCGAGGCCTTGAGCGCTGTTGGGCAGTATTTT.

In DNA form, the CDR3 reads TGTGCCAGCAGGGGCTCAGGGTACGAGCAGTACTTC. Amino acids: CASRGSGYEQYF. The chain has TRBV2 and TRBJ2-7, with D possibly matching TRBD1 (5 bases). The CDR3 runs to 12 residues. CDR1 SNHLY and CDR2 FYNNEI come from the germline V gene. The V end lost 6 bases, the J end lost 4 bases, and 10 bases lay between the germline ends.

The sample holds a few counts of this clone. V usage is TRBV5-1 and J usage is TRBJ2-5; D not resolved. This CDR3 is built from 10 residues. The germline CDR1 and CDR2 sequences are SGHRS and YFSETQ. DNA of the CDR3: TGCTGGAGTCGTCAAGAGACCCAGTACTTC. As protein: CWSRQETQYF.

The J gene is TRBJ1-1, the V gene TRBV7-2; D remains ambiguous. This CDR3 is 16 amino acids long. From germline, CDR1 is SGHTA and CDR2 FQGNSA. The germline V and J ends were trimmed by 1 base and 2 bases, with 14 bases remaining between them. As DNA, the CDR3 is TGTGCCAGCAGCTTAGGGGGATACGGGGTTAACACTGAAGCTTTCTTT. Its protein product is CASSLGGYGVNTEAFF.

The chain carries TRBV13 and TRBJ2-2; 9 nucleotides line up with TRBD1. Losses at the gene ends were 10 bases for V and 6 bases for J; bases not matched to a gene: 12. CDR3 length: 15 amino acids. Germline-derived CDR1 and CDR2 are PRHDT and FYEKMQ (reference sequence). DNA of the CDR3: TGTGCCACCAACCGAGGACAGGGGAGGGCCGGGGAGCTGTTTTTT. It is translated as CATNRGQGRAGELFF. Complete variable domain (other parts from reference TRBV13 and TRBJ2-2): AAGVIQSPRHLIKEKRETATLKCYPIPRHDTVYWYQQGPGQDPQFLISFYEKMQSDKGSIPDRFSAQQFSDYHSELNMSSLELGDSALYFCATNRGQGRAGELFFGEGSRLTVL.

The rearrangement joins TRBV9 to TRBJ2-3, with 7 bases identical to TRBD1. Trimming at V came to 4 bases and at J to 4 bases, leaving 6 bases not matched to a gene. The CDR3 consists of 14 residues. Germline CDR1 and CDR2: SGDLS and YYNGEE. The CDR3 sequence is CASSSPTGADTQYF. CDR3 nucleotide sequence: TGTGCCAGCAGCTCACCTACAGGGGCAGATACGCAGTATTTT.

J is TRBJ2-7 and V is TRBV29-1; 7 bases line up with TRBD2. The V segment lost 5 bases and the J segment 0 bases; nucleotides outside the gene matches: 4. Germline V gene lookup returns CDR1 SQVTM and CDR2 ANQGSEA. CDR3 length equals 13 residues. The CDR3 here is CSVNREGSYEQYF. CDR3 bases: TGCAGCGTTAATAGGGAGGGCTCCTACGAGCAGTACTTC.

The chain couples TRBV7-9 to TRBJ1-4; no clear D gene. With 6 bases removed from V and 3 bases from J, the gap between germline ends came to 14 bases. The germline V gene encodes CDR1 SEHNR and CDR2 FQNEAQ (reference sequence). This CDR3 has 15 residues. The CDR3: CASSLDLAANEKLFF. CDR3 DNA sequence: TGTGCCAGCAGTTTGGACCTTGCGGCTAATGAAAAACTGTTTTTT. Full variable domain (remainder filled in from reference TRBV7-9 and TRBJ1-4): DTGVSQNPRHKITKRGQNVTFRCDPISEHNRLYWYRQTLGQGPEFLTYFQNEAQLEKSRLLSDRFSAERPKGSFSTLEIQRTEQGDSAMYLCASSLDLAANEKLFFGSGTQLSVL.

This clone was seen more than once but under ten times. The chain links TRBV5-1 to TRBJ2-7; D could derive from TRBD1 or TRBD2 (5 bases each). Germline V gene data show CDR1 as SGHRS and CDR2 as YFSETQ. This CDR3 has 14 residues. Between the trimmed V and J ends, which lost 0 bases and 3 bases, there was a span of 10 bases. CDR3 coding DNA: TGCGCCAGCAGCTTGGCCGGGGCCAACTACGAGCAGTACTTC. Amino acids: CASSLAGANYEQYF.

The V and J genes are TRBV2 and TRBJ2-5; D gene ambiguous. Germline CDR1 and CDR2: SNHLY and FYNNEI. The CDR3 is 13 residues long. The V and J ends lost 8 bases and 5 bases respectively, with 15 bases between them. In DNA, the CDR3 is TGTGCCAGCTGCAAATCGTGGCGCGAGACCCAGTACTTC. The encoded protein is CASCKSWRETQYF.

The chain couples TRBV6-5 to TRBJ2-1; 8 nucleotides match TRBD2. The junction had 8 bases not matched to a gene; V was cut back by 2 bases and J by 8 bases. The CDR3 totals 15 residues. CDR1 is MNHEY and CDR2 is SVGAGI in the germline V gene. In DNA, the CDR3 is TGTGCCAGCAGTTACGCGGGAGGATTTCGGGATGAGCAGTTCTTC. Amino acids: CASSYAGGFRDEQFF.

The V gene is TRBV5-1, the J gene TRBJ2-5, with D possibly being TRBD1 or TRBD2 (6 bases each). The CDR3 has 16 amino acids. Trimming took 4 bases from V and 5 from J, leaving 21 bases between them. The germline gives CDR1 SGHRS, CDR2 YFSETQ. CDR3 residues: CASSHEGGRVTETQYF. In DNA form, the CDR3 reads TGCGCCAGCAGCCACGAGGGGGGAAGAGTAACCGAGACCCAGTACTTC.

This chain uses TRBV5-1 with TRBJ2-3; 10 nucleotides align to TRBD2. This CDR3 has 17 amino acids. Germline V gives CDR1 SGHRS, CDR2 YFSETQ. J lost 4 bases, V lost 0 bases, and 8 bases had no gene match. CDR3 sequence (DNA): TGCGCCAGCAGCTTGGCCGGAGCGGGAGGGCCCTCAGATACGCAGTATTTT. Residues: CASSLAGAGGPSDTQYF.

The J gene is TRBJ1-2, the V gene TRBV19; D call uncertain. This CDR3 has 14 amino acids. Germline CDR1 LNHDA, CDR2 SQIVND (reference sequence). Between the trimmed V and J ends, which lost 6 bases and 7 bases, there was a span of 18 bases. CDR3 bases: TGTGCCAGTAGGAGCAGTGGATCGATGGGTGGCTACACCTTC. As protein: CASRSSGSMGGYTF.

The CDR3 loop reads CASRTGLAASLSTDTQYF. CDR3 nucleotide sequence: TGTGCCAGCAGAACGGGACTAGCGGCAAGCTTAAGCACAGATACGCAGTATTTT. The V gene is TRBV2, the J gene TRBJ2-3; TRBD2 aligns across 11 bases. CDR1 is SNHLY and CDR2 is FYNNEI in the germline V gene. V lost 6 bases to trimming and J lost 0 bases; unmatched junction nucleotides: 11. This CDR3 is 18 amino acids long. Full variable domain (outside the CDR3, taken from reference TRBV2 and TRBJ2-3): EPEVTQTPSHQVTQMGQEVILRCVPISNHLYFYWYRQILGQKVEFLVSFYNNEISEKSEIFDDQFSVERPDGSNFTLKIRSTKLEDSAMYFCASRTGLAASLSTDTQYFGPGTRLTVL.

DNA for the CDR3: TGTGCCAGCAGAGGACAGGGGGCCTCGTTTAGTGAAAAACTGTTTTTT. It translates to CASRGQGASFSEKLFF. The rearrangement joins TRBV28 to TRBJ1-4; 11 positions match TRBD1. After removal of 6 bases from V and 7 bases from J, the junction contained 10 bases not matched to a gene. The CDR3 contains 16 residues. CDR1 is MDHEN, CDR2 SYDVKM, per germline.